A single sample is the source of the 32 T cell receptor beta chains below, sequenced in a study of CD8 T cells in ankylosing spondylitis. TCRdb re-analysed the 5' RACE reads in MiXCR, keeping a single row per CDR3 protein. The sample lists around 250,000 distinct CDR3 sequences, approximately 12% occurring once. The material sequenced was blood, either unsorted or a sorted T cell fraction (not recorded which). These receptors were taken from a male donor with ankylosing spondylitis or in good health (not recorded which).

The chain carries TRBV29-1 and TRBJ2-2; D perhaps matches TRBD1 (5 bases). This CDR3 region has 15 residues. Germline assignment: CDR1 SQVTM and CDR2 ANQGSEA. Trimming took off 6 bases at V and 1 base at J, with 15 bases between the two ends. In nucleotides, the CDR3 is TGCAGCGTCCGCAGGACACAATGGAACACCGGGGAGCTGTTTTTT. Translated: CSVRRTQWNTGELFF.

This clonotype was found many times. This chain uses TRBV12-3 or TRBV12-4 with TRBJ2-1; 12 positions match TRBD2. CDR3 size: 15 residues. J gave up 8 bases and V 4 bases, and 6 bases lay outside the gene matches. CDR3 coding DNA: TGTGCCAGCAGTTGGTCTAGCGGGAGGGCCCATGAGCAGTTCTTC. This gives the protein CASSWSSGRAHEQFF.

The rearrangement joins TRBV12-3 or TRBV12-4 to TRBJ1-1; D ambiguous. V was cut by 6 bases and J by 3 bases, with 11 bases left in between. CDR3 length: 13 residues. The CDR3 protein is CASSPYRDTEAFF. DNA for the CDR3: TGTGCCAGCAGCCCCTATCGGGACACTGAAGCTTTCTTT.

This chain links TRBV5-6 with TRBJ2-2; TRBD2 agrees at 10 bases. The CDR3 loop spans 17 amino acids. Trimming removed 4 bases from V and 0 bases from J; junction bases left unmatched: 6. The germline CDR1 and CDR2 sequences are SGHDT and YYEEEE. The CDR3 DNA is TGTGCCAGCAGCAAGGGACTAGCGTATTCGAACACCGGGGAGCTGTTTTTT. This gives the protein CASSKGLAYSNTGELFF.

In its sample, this clonotype was seen a few times. The chain has TRBV5-1 and TRBJ2-2; the match to TRBD2 covers 8 bases. The CDR3 runs 15 residues. Unmatched junction bases numbered 9, after V lost 4 bases and J lost 7 bases. In germline, CDR1 is SGHRS, CDR2 YFSETQ. This CDR3 reads CASSGLAGSGGELFF. The CDR3 coding sequence is TGCGCCAGCAGCGGTCTAGCGGGTAGCGGCGGGGAGCTGTTTTTT.

This clonotype was recorded at least ten times. The chain uses TRBV7-6 and TRBJ1-3; D gene unclear. This CDR3 spans 14 amino acids. In germline, CDR1 is SGHVS, CDR2 FNYEAQ. The ends were cut back, 1 base at V and 0 bases at J, with 4 bases in the middle. The CDR3, as DNA: TGTGCCAGCAGCTTAGGGTCCTCTGGAAACACCATATATTTT. Its protein product is CASSLGSSGNTIYF.

This clonotype was seen at least ten times. The chain couples TRBV24-1 to TRBJ2-5; 14 bases are shared with TRBD2. CDR3 length: 17 residues. The ends lost 0 bases at V and 5 bases at J; junction bases unmatched: 4. Germline CDR1 and CDR2: KGHDR and SFDVKD. This CDR3 reads CATSDLRLAGGHETQYF. In DNA form, the CDR3 reads TGTGCCACCAGTGATTTGAGACTAGCGGGAGGGCACGAGACCCAGTACTTC.

This clonotype was counted between two and nine times. The junction departs from germline at one end; a sequencing error may be responsible. The chain recombines TRBV15 with TRBJ2-1, with TRBD2 matching 7 bases. The CDR3 has 14 amino acids. CDR1 and CDR2 from the germline V gene are LNHNV and YYDKDF (reference sequence). CDR3 sequence (DNA): TGTGCCACCAGCAGTGCGGGGGACTACAGTGAGCAGTTCTTC. Protein sequence: CATSSAGDYSEQFF.

To note about this clonotype: This may be a read error: a much more frequent sequence differs by one nucleotide. The J gene is TRBJ1-2, the V gene TRBV12-3 or TRBV12-4, with 7 bases matching TRBD1. The CDR3 covers 12 residues. DNA for the CDR3: TGTGTCAGCAGTTTACAGGGGAAGGGCTACACCTTC. Its protein product is CVSSLQGKGYTF.

This clonotype was seen at least ten times. The chain has TRBV12-3 or TRBV12-4 and TRBJ2-4; D gene uncertain. V was trimmed by 2 bases and J by 0 bases, leaving 14 bases between them. The CDR3 extends over 17 amino acids. The CDR3 region has the DNA TGTGCCAGCAGTTTATCCGGGCTCGATCTAGCCAAAAACATTCAGTACTTC. Protein: CASSLSGLDLAKNIQYF.

The sample holds many counts of this clonotype. The chain links TRBV12-3 or TRBV12-4 to TRBJ2-3; 10 bases agree with TRBD2. Trimming at V came to 6 bases and at J to 2 bases, leaving 5 bases not matched to a gene. This CDR3 region has 15 residues. The CDR3 sequence is CASRVLAGLTDTQYF. CDR3 nucleotide sequence: TGTGCCAGCAGAGTACTAGCGGGACTCACAGATACGCAGTATTTT.

This clonotype has a count of ten or more. This chain uses TRBV5-1 with TRBJ2-3, with 8 bases lining up with TRBD2. The germline gives CDR1 SGHRS, CDR2 YFSETQ. The CDR3 covers 16 residues. V was clipped by 4 bases and J by 4 bases; unmatched bases: 11. DNA for the CDR3: TGCGCCAGCAGCGCGGTCGTTAGCGGGGTGGCAGATACGCAGTATTTT. It codes for CASSAVVSGVADTQYF. Drawing the rest from reference TRBV5-1 and TRBJ2-3, the complete variable domain is KAGVTQTPRYLIKTRGQQVTLSCSPISGHRSVSWYQQTPGQGLQFLFEYFSETQRNKGNFPGRFSGRQFSNSRSEMNVSTLELGDSALYLCASSAVVSGVADTQYFGPGTRLTVL.

This clonotype occurred many times. V usage is TRBV7-9 and J usage is TRBJ2-7; 8 positions match TRBD1. J lost 0 bases, V lost 5 bases, and 3 bases had no gene match. The V gene's germline CDR1 is SEHNR and CDR2 FQNEAQ (reference sequence). The CDR3 extends over 14 amino acids. CDR3 residues: CASSPGQVSYEQYF. The CDR3 region has the DNA TGTGCCAGCAGCCCGGGACAGGTCTCCTACGAGCAGTACTTC.

Details on this clonotype: It may be a read error: a sequence one base away is much more abundant. The chain is built from TRBV20-1 and TRBJ2-5, with D possibly called TRBD1 or TRBD2 (5 bases each). V dropped 3 bases and J dropped 8 bases, with 16 bases sitting between them. This CDR3 region has 13 residues. The germline gives CDR1 DFQATT, CDR2 SNEGSKA (reference sequence). CDR3: CSASDTGTDTQYF. The CDR3 region has the DNA TGCAGTGCTAGCGATACGGGGACGGATACCCAGTACTTC.

This clonotype was counted between two and nine times. The chain has TRBV7-9 and TRBJ2-3; the D gene is possibly TRBD1 (5 bases). The germline V gene has CDR1 SEHNR and CDR2 FQNEAQ (reference sequence). The CDR3 totals 15 residues. V lost 1 base and J lost 10, with 18 bases in between. The CDR3 nucleotides read TGTGCCAGCAGCTTAGGATACCAGGGTAGACCGGCGCAGTATTTT. Encoded protein: CASSLGYQGRPAQYF.

This clonotype appeared many times. The genes are TRBV19 and TRBJ1-1; no reliable D call. The V gene lost 5 bases and the J gene lost 1 base, with 17 bases spanning the gap. Per the germline V gene, CDR1 is LNHDA and CDR2 is SQIVND (reference sequence). The CDR3 loop spans 16 amino acids. The CDR3 region has the DNA TGTGCCAGTAGTTCCCCCGGTTTCGGCGAGAACACTGAAGCTTTCTTT. Translation gives CASSSPGFGENTEAFF. Using reference TRBV19 and TRBJ1-1 for the parts outside the CDR3, the full variable domain is DGGITQSPKYLFRKEGQNVTLSCEQNLNHDAMYWYRQDPGQGLRLIYYSQIVNDFQKGDIAEGYSVSREKKESFPLTVTSAQKNPTAFYLCASSSPGFGENTEAFFGQGTRLTVV.

This clonotype has at least ten counts. This chain links TRBV12-3 or TRBV12-4 with TRBJ1-1; 8 bases fit TRBD1. The V and J ends lost 7 bases and 1 base, in that order; junction bases with no gene match: 11. The CDR3 loop spans 16 amino acids. CDR3 loop: CASILTGTGRNTEAFF. The CDR3 DNA follows: TGTGCCAGCATCTTGACCGGGACAGGCCGGAACACTGAAGCTTTCTTT.

In this sample, this clonotype turned up many times. The V call is TRBV5-1, the J call TRBJ2-3; D unclear. This CDR3 has 13 amino acids. Trimming shortened V by 4 bases and J by 6 bases, and 12 bases separated the two germline ends. Germline V gene sequence: CDR1 SGHRS, CDR2 YFSETQ. The CDR3 DNA reads as TGCGCCAGCAGCGTCCGTGTGGGCGATACGCAGTATTTT. Amino acid sequence: CASSVRVGDTQYF.

The CDR3 sequence: CASSHEYFTDTQYF. CDR3 bases: TGTGCCAGCAGCCACGAATACTTCACAGATACGCAGTATTTT. The chain carries TRBV3-1 and TRBJ2-3; D unresolved. CDR3 length: 14 amino acids. CDR1 and CDR2 from the germline V gene are LGHDT and YNNKEL (reference sequence). Trimming removed 3 bases at V and 2 bases at J, with 9 bases between.

The rearrangement uses TRBV28 and TRBJ2-7, with a tentative D call TRBD2 (7 bases). The ends were cut back, 4 bases at V and 3 bases at J, with 22 bases in the middle. CDR3 length: 17 residues. Germline V gene lookup returns CDR1 MDHEN and CDR2 SYDVKM. CDR3 sequence: CASSSIRLGGGLYEQYF. CDR3 DNA: TGTGCCAGCAGTTCAATTCGTTTGGGGGGGGGCCTCTACGAGCAGTACTTC.

This clonotype has at least ten counts. V gene TRBV20-1 combines with J gene TRBJ2-5; TRBD1 aligns across 10 bases. With 5 bases clipped from V and 5 bases from J, the junction kept 8 bases outside the gene matches. Per germline, CDR1 DFQATT and CDR2 SNEGSKA (reference sequence). CDR3 length equals 14 residues. As DNA, the CDR3 is TGCAGTGCTTACTCGGGACAGGGGAGGGAGACCCAGTACTTC. It codes for CSAYSGQGRETQYF.

This clonotype appeared a few times. Germline and junction disagree at one end, which may indicate a read error. This chain joins TRBV27 and TRBJ2-1, with D perhaps TRBD2 (7 bases). This CDR3 has 19 amino acids. CDR1 is MNHEY and CDR2 is SMNVEV in the germline V gene (reference sequence). The CDR3 loop is CVSSSTHLGGDSSYNEQFF. As DNA, the CDR3 is TGTGTCAGCAGTTCCACCCACCTAGGGGGGGATAGCTCCTACAATGAGCAGTTCTTC.

The chain employs TRBV7-9 and TRBJ2-7; TRBD1 might be the D (6 bases). The CDR3 length is 15 residues. Trimming removed 1 base at V and 2 bases at J, with 12 bases between. Germline CDR1 SEHNR, CDR2 FQNEAQ (reference sequence). Here the CDR3 reads CASSLGAGDTYEQYF. CDR3 nucleotides: TGTGCCAGCAGCTTAGGGGCAGGGGACACCTACGAGCAGTACTTC.

The chain couples TRBV11-2 to TRBJ2-3, with 10 bases lining up with TRBD2. The V gene's germline CDR1 is SGHAT and CDR2 FQNNGV. This CDR3 is built from 16 residues. V shed 4 bases, J shed 2 bases, and the junction held 6 bases outside the gene matches. CDR3 in amino acids: CASSSGTSALTDTQYF. CDR3 DNA: TGTGCCAGCAGCTCCGGGACTAGCGCGCTCACAGATACGCAGTATTTT. The complete variable domain, with remaining parts taken from reference TRBV11-2 and TRBJ2-3, reads EAGVAQSPRYKIIEKRQSVAFWCNPISGHATLYWYQQILGQGPKLLIQFQNNGVVDDSQLPKDRFSAERLKGVDSTLKIQPAKLEDSAVYLCASSSGTSALTDTQYFGPGTRLTVL.

This clonotype came up many times. V and J are TRBV12-3 or TRBV12-4 and TRBJ2-2, with D uncertain. This CDR3 has 15 residues. The germline V and J ends were trimmed by 2 bases and 3 bases, with 10 bases remaining between them. CDR3 bases: TGTGCCAGCAGTTTAATTTCTTGGGACACCGGGGAGCTGTTTTTT. Its translation: CASSLISWDTGELFF.

This clonotype was counted at least ten times. The chain is built from TRBV5-1 and TRBJ2-1; 7 nucleotides match TRBD1. V lost 0 bases, J lost 5 bases, and 5 bases stayed unmatched. The CDR3 runs 15 residues. Germline CDR1 SGHRS, CDR2 YFSETQ. DNA of the CDR3: TGCGCCAGCAGCTTGGGACAGGGATTTCACAATGAGCAGTTCTTC. Its translation is CASSLGQGFHNEQFF.

This clonotype has a count of ten or more. The chain carries TRBV29-1 and TRBJ2-3; 11 bases line up with TRBD2. V was clipped by 6 bases and J by 6 bases; unmatched bases: 5. The CDR3 sequence is 13 residues long. CDR1 SQVTM and CDR2 ANQGSEA come from the germline V gene. DNA of the CDR3: TGCAGCGTCGGGACTAGCGGTGCTGATACGCAGTATTTT. Amino acid sequence: CSVGTSGADTQYF.

This clonotype was seen repeatedly, ten times or more. The chain links TRBV2 to TRBJ1-5; D is unresolved. V shed 3 bases and J shed 8 bases, with 11 bases lying between them. The germline gives CDR1 SNHLY, CDR2 FYNNEI. This CDR3 comprises 13 residues. In DNA, the CDR3 is TGTGCCAGCAGTGATCGGGGTTTCAAGCCCCAGCATTTT. Translated: CASSDRGFKPQHF. Variable domain in full (rest from reference TRBV2 and TRBJ1-5): EPEVTQTPSHQVTQMGQEVILRCVPISNHLYFYWYRQILGQKVEFLVSFYNNEISEKSEIFDDQFSVERPDGSNFTLKIRSTKLEDSAMYFCASSDRGFKPQHFGDGTRLSIL.

This clonotype has at least ten counts. The rearrangement joins TRBV4-2 to TRBJ1-4; no clear D. V lost 0 bases and J lost 10, with 9 bases in between. Germline CDR1 reads LGHNA; CDR2 reads YNFKEQ. The CDR3 length is 13 residues. This CDR3 reads CASSQDPGAKLFF. The CDR3, as DNA: TGTGCCAGCAGCCAAGATCCCGGAGCAAAACTGTTTTTT.

This clonotype was seen many times. The rearrangement links TRBV5-1 to TRBJ1-1; 11 bases fit TRBD1. In germline, CDR1 is SGHRS, CDR2 YFSETQ. CDR3 size: 14 residues. Trimming took 7 bases from V and 5 from J; bases not matched to a gene: 7. CDR3 amino acids: CASANGQGATEAFF. CDR3 sequence (DNA): TGCGCCAGCGCCAATGGACAGGGGGCGACTGAAGCTTTCTTT.

A remark on this clonotype: This may be a read error, as it is one base from a much larger clone. The chain has TRBV11-1 and TRBJ2-7; a possible D gene is TRBD1 (6 bases). V lost 7 bases and J lost 9, with 22 bases in between. The CDR3 consists of 14 residues. In germline, CDR1 is SGHAT, CDR2 FQDESV (reference sequence). CDR3 protein: CASTPQGNSGRQYF. The CDR3 region has the DNA TGTGCCAGCACTCCACAGGGAAATTCGGGCCGGCAGTACTTC.

This clonotype has at least ten counts. One end of the junction is discordant with germline, which a read error may explain. The chain is built from TRBV14 and TRBJ1-3; D gene uncertain. The CDR3 consists of 10 residues. The germline V gene encodes CDR1 SGHDN and CDR2 FVKESK. The CDR3 nucleotides are TGTGCCAGCAGCCAAGCCGGGTTCCATTTT. Its protein is CASSQAGFHF.